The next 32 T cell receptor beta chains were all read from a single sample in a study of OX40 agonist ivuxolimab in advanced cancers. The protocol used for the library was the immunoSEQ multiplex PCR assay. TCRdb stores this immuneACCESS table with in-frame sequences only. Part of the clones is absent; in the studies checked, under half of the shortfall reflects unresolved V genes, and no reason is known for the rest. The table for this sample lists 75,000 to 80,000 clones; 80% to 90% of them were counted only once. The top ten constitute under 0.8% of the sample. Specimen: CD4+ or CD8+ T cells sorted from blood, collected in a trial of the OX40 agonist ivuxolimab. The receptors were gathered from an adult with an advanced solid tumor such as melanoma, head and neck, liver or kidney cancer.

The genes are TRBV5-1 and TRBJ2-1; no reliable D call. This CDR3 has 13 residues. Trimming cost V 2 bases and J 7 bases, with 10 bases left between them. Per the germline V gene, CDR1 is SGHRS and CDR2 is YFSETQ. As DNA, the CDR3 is TGCGCCAGCAGCTTAGGACCGATGAATGAGCAGTTCTTC. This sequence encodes CASSLGPMNEQFF. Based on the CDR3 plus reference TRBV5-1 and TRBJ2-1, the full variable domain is KAGVTQTPRYLIKTRGQQVTLSCSPISGHRSVSWYQQTPGQGLQFLFEYFSETQRNKGNFPGRFSGRQFSNSRSEMNVSTLELGDSALYLCASSLGPMNEQFFGPGTRLTVL.

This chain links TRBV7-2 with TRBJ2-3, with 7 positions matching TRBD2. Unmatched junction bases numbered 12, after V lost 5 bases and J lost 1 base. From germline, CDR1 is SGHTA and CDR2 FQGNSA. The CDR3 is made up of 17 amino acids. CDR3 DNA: TGTGCCAGCAGCACACGGATCAGCGGGGACGGCACAGATACGCAGTATTTT. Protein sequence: CASSTRISGDGTDTQYF.

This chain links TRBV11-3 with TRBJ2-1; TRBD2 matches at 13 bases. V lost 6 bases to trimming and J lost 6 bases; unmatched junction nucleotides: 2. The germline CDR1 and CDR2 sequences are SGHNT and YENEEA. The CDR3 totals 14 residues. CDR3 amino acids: CASRRTSGGNEQFF. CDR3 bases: TGTGCCAGCAGACGGACTAGCGGGGGCAATGAGCAGTTCTTC.

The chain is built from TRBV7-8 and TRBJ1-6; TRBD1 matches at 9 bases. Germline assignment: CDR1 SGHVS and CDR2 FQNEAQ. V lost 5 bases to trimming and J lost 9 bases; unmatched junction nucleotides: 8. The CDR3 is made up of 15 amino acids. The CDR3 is CASSPGQGRISPLHF. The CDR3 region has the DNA TGTGCCAGCAGCCCCGGACAGGGGAGGATTTCACCCCTCCACTTT.

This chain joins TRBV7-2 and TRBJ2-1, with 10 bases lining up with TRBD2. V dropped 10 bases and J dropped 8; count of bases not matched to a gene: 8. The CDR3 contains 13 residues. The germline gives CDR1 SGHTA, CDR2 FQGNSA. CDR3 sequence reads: CATQAGGGDEQFF. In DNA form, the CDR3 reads TGTGCCACCCAAGCGGGAGGGGGGGATGAGCAGTTCTTC.

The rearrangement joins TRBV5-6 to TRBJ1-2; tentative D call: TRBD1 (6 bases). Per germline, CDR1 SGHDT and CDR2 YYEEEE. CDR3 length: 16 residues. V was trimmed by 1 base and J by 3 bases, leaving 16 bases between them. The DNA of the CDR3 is TGTGCCAGCAGCTTGATTGGACAGTCTGCTGACTATGGCTACACCTTC. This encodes CASSLIGQSADYGYTF.

The CDR3 region is CASRWGDRETEAFF. CDR3 DNA: TGCGCCAGCAGATGGGGGGACAGGGAAACTGAAGCTTTCTTT. The V and J genes are TRBV5-1 and TRBJ1-1, with 9 bases aligning to TRBD1. V lost 5 bases to trimming and J lost 5 bases; unmatched junction nucleotides: 7. This CDR3 is 14 amino acids long. CDR1 is SGHRS and CDR2 is YFSETQ in the germline V gene.

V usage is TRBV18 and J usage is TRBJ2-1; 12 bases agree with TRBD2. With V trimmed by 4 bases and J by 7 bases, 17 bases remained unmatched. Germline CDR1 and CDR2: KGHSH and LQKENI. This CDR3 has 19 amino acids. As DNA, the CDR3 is TGTGCCAGCTCACTACCACCTTCAGTCGGGACTAGCGGGCTAAATGAGCAGTTCTTC. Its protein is CASSLPPSVGTSGLNEQFF.

The CDR3 spells CASTEGGGRDEQYF. The CDR3 DNA reads as TGTGCCAGCACGGAAGGGGGGGGACGGGACGAGCAGTACTTC. The rearrangement joins TRBV2 to TRBJ2-7; TRBD2 might be the D (7 bases). The V end was cut by 7 bases, the J end by 5 bases, with 18 bases between. The CDR3 covers 14 residues. The germline gives CDR1 SNHLY, CDR2 FYNNEI.

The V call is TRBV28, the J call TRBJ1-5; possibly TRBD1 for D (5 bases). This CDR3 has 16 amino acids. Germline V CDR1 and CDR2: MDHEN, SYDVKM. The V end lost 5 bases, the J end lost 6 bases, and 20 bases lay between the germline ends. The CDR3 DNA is TGTGCCAGCAGTCTCCCGGCGGGGGGTCGGGGTCAGCCCCAGCATTTT. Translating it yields CASSLPAGGRGQPQHF.

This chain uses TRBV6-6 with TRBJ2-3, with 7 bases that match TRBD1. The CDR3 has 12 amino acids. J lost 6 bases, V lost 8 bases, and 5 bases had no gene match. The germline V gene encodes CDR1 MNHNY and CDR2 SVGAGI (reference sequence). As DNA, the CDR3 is TGTGCCAGCGGGACAGTGCCGGATACGCAGTATTTT. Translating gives CASGTVPDTQYF.

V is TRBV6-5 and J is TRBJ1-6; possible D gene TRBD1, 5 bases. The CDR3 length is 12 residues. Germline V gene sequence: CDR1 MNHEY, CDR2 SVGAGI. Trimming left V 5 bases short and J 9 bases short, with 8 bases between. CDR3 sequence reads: CASSATGSPLHF. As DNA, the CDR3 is TGTGCCAGCAGTGCAACAGGTTCACCCCTCCACTTT.

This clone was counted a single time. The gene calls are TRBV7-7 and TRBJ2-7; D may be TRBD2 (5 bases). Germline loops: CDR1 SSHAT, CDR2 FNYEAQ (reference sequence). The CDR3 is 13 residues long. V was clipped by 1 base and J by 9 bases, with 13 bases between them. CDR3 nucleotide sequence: TGTGCCAGCAGCTTAGAGGACGGGAAAATGCAGTACTTC. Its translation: CASSLEDGKMQYF.

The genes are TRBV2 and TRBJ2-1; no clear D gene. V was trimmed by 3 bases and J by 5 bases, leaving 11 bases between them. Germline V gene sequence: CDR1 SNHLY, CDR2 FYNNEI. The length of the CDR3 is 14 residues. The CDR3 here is CASSDSRGNNEQFF. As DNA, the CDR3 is TGTGCCAGCAGTGATAGTCGCGGAAACAATGAGCAGTTCTTC.

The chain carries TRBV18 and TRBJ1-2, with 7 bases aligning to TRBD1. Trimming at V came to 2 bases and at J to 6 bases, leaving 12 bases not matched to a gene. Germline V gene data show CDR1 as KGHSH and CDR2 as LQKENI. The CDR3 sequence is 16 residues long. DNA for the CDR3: TGTGCCAGCTCACCAGCCCCCACAGGGGAAGCAAATGGCTACACCTTC. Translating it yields CASSPAPTGEANGYTF.

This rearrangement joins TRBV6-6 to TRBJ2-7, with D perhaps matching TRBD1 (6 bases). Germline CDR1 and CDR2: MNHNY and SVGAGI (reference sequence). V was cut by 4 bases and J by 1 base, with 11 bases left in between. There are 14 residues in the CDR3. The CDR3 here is CASSLAQGSYEQYF. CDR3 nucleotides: TGTGCCAGCAGTTTAGCCCAGGGGTCCTACGAGCAGTACTTC.

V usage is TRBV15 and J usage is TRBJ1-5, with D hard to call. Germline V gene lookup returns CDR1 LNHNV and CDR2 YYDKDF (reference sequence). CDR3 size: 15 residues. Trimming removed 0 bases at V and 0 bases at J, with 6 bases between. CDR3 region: CATSRDADSNQPQHF. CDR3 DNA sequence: TGTGCCACCAGCAGAGATGCGGATAGCAATCAGCCCCAGCATTTT.

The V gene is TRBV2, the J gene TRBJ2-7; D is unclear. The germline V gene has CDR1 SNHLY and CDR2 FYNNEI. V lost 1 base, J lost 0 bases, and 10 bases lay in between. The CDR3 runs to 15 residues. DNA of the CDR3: TGTGCCAGCAGTGAAGGCGGCTCTAGCTCCTACGAGCAGTACTTC. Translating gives CASSEGGSSSYEQYF.

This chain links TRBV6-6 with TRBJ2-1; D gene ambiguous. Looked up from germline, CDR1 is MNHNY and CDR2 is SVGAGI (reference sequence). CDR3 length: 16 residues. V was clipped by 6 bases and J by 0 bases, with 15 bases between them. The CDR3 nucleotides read TGTGCCAGCAGGCCGGCGGTCACGTACTCCTACAATGAGCAGTTCTTC. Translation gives CASRPAVTYSYNEQFF.

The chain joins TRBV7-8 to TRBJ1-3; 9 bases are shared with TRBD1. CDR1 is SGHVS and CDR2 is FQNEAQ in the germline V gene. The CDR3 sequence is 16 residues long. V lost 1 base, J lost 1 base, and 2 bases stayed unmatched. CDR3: CASSLDRGRSGNTIYF. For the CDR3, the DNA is TGTGCCAGCAGCTTAGACAGGGGGCGGTCTGGAAACACCATATATTTT.

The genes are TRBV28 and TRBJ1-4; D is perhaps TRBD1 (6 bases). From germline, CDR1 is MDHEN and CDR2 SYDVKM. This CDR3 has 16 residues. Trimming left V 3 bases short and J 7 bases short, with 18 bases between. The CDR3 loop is CASSFLRGNRGEKLFF. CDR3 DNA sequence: TGTGCCAGCAGTTTTTTAAGGGGGAATCGCGGTGAAAAACTGTTTTTT.

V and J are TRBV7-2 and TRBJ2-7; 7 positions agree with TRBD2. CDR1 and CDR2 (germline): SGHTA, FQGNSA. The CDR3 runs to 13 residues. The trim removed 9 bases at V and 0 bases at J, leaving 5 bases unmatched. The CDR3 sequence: CASSSGLSYEQYF. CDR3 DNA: TGTGCCAGTTCTAGCGGTCTCTCCTACGAGCAGTACTTC. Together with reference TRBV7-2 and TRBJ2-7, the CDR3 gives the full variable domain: GAGVSQSPSNKVTEKGKDVELRCDPISGHTALYWYRQSLGQGLEFLIYFQGNSAPDKSGLPSDRFSAERTGGSVSTLTIQRTQQEDSAVYLCASSSGLSYEQYFGPGTRLTVT.

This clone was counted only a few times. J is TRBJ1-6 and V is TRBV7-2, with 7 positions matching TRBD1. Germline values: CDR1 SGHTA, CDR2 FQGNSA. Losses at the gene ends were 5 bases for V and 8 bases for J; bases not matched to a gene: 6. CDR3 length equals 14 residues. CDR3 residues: CASSRTGVDSPLHF. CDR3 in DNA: TGTGCCAGCAGCCGAACAGGGGTGGATTCACCCCTCCACTTT.

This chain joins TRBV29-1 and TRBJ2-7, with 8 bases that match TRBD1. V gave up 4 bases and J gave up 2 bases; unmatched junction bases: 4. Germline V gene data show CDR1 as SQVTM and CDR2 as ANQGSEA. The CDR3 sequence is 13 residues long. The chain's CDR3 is CSVVRTGTYEQYF. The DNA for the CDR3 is TGCAGCGTTGTGCGGACAGGGACCTACGAGCAGTACTTC.

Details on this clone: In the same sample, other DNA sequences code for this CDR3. The CDR3 sequence is CASSQSPRTEAFF. CDR3 sequence (DNA): TGTGCCAGCAGCCAATCTCCTCGGACTGAAGCTTTCTTT. The chain recombines TRBV14 with TRBJ1-1; D gene ambiguous. Trimming pared 2 bases from V and 5 bases from J, leaving 9 bases between. Germline CDR1 reads SGHDN; CDR2 reads FVKESK. This CDR3 has 13 amino acids.

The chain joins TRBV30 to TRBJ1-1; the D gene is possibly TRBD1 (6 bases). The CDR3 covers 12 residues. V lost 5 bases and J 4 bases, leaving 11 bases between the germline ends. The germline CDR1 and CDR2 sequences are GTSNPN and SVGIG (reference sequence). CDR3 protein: CAWELGGTEAFF. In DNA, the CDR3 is TGTGCCTGGGAATTAGGGGGCACTGAAGCTTTCTTT.

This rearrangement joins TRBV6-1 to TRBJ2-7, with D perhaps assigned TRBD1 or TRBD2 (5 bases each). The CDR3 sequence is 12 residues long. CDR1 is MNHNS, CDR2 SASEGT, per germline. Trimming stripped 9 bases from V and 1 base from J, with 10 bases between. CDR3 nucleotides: TGTGCCAGTGTCTGGGGGTCCTACGAGCAGTACTTC. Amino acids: CASVWGSYEQYF.

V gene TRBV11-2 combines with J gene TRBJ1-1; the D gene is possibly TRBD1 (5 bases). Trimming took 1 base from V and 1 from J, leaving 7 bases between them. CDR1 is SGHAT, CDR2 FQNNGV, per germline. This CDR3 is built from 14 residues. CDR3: CASSLAGRNTEAFF. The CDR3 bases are TGTGCCAGCAGCTTAGCGGGGCGGAACACTGAAGCTTTCTTT.

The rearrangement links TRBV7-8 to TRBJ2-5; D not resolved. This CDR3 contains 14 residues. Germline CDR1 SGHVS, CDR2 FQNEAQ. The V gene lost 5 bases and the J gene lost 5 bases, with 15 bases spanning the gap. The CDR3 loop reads CASSPRQVRETQYF. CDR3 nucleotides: TGTGCCAGCAGCCCTCGGCAGGTACGGGAGACCCAGTACTTC.

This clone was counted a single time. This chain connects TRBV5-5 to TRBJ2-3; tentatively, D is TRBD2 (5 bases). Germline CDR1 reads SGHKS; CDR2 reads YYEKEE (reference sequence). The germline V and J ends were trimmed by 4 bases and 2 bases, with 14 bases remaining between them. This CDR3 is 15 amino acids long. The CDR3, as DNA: TGTGCCAGCAGCGCTTGGCGGGCCTCCACAGATACGCAGTATTTT. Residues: CASSAWRASTDTQYF. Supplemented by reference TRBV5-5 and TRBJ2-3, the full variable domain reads DAGVTQSPTHLIKTRGQQVTLRCSPISGHKSVSWYQQVLGQGPQFIFQYYEKEERGRGNFPDRFSARQFPNYSSELNVNALLLGDSALYLCASSAWRASTDTQYFGPGTRLTVL.

CDR3 sequence (DNA): TGCGCCAGCAGCCTCCGGGACAGGGCTGACGGGGAGCTGTTTTTT. Amino acid sequence: CASSLRDRADGELFF. The chain couples TRBV4-3 to TRBJ2-2, with 9 bases identical to TRBD1. Trimming took 4 bases from V and 7 from J; bases not matched to a gene: 7. The CDR3 covers 15 residues. Germline lookup yields CDR1 LGHNA and CDR2 YSLEER.

CDR3 region: CASSTTGVAGNTIYF. The CDR3 region has the DNA TGTGCCAGCAGTACGACAGGGGTTGCAGGAAACACCATATATTTT. The rearrangement joins TRBV6-5 to TRBJ1-3, with 8 bases that match TRBD1. Germline CDR1 reads MNHEY; CDR2 reads SVGAGI. The CDR3 loop spans 15 amino acids. The V and J ends lost 5 bases and 4 bases, in that order; junction bases with no gene match: 7.